Listed here are 15 T cell receptor beta chains from one sample, sequenced in a study of blood T cells in healthy people across ages. The authors ran a second PCR of about 6 to 11 cycles using a sample-barcoded 5' primer and a J-beta primer mix. TCRdb itself ran the 5' RACE reads through MiXCR, one entry per CDR3 protein. The top ten hold approximately 17% of the sample, which has about 1 million distinct CDR3 sequences, 45% seen once. Sequences were obtained from blood. The receptors derive from a woman aged 55-70 years in good health.

The rearrangement links TRBV7-6 to TRBJ2-3; D is possibly TRBD2 (6 bases). Germline CDR1 and CDR2: SGHVS and FNYEAQ. The CDR3 length is 14 residues. Trimming left V 5 bases short and J 2 bases short, with 11 bases between. CDR3 sequence (DNA): TGTGCCAGCAGCGGCCGCGGGATCACAGATACGCAGTATTTT. The encoded protein is CASSGRGITDTQYF.

The genes are TRBV9 and TRBJ2-1; D not certain. The V gene's germline CDR1 is SGDLS and CDR2 YYNGEE. V gave up 5 bases and J gave up 6 bases, with 6 bases separating them. This CDR3 is built from 11 residues. CDR3 in amino acids: CASSQSNEQFF. The CDR3, as DNA: TGTGCCAGCAGTCAGAGCAATGAGCAGTTCTTC.

The chain is built from TRBV27 and TRBJ2-7; D might be TRBD1 (6 bases). CDR1 and CDR2 (germline): MNHEY, SMNVEV (reference sequence). CDR3 length: 13 residues. V shed 4 bases and J shed 1 base, with 8 bases lying between them. CDR3 nucleotides: TGTGCCAGCAGTTGGACAGTTTCCTACGAGCAGTACTTC. Translated: CASSWTVSYEQYF.

This CDR3 reads CASRHHLVRNYPNEQFF. The CDR3 DNA reads as TGTGCCAGCAGACACCACCTAGTGCGCAATTACCCTAATGAGCAGTTCTTC. The chain couples TRBV12-1 to TRBJ2-1; the table gives TRBD2 as D, unverified against the DNA. TRBV12-1 is annotated as a pseudogene. The CDR3 has 17 residues.

In this sample, this clonotype turned up once. The rearrangement links TRBV28 to TRBJ2-3; D not certain. The CDR3 is 12 amino acids. Per germline, CDR1 MDHEN and CDR2 SYDVKM. V was pared by 6 bases and J by 5 bases, with 9 bases between. The CDR3 bases are TGTGCCAGCAGGGCGGTTATAGATACGCAGTATTTT. Encoded protein: CASRAVIDTQYF.

This sequence joins TRBV6-2 or TRBV6-3 and TRBJ2-5, with TRBD2 matching over 10 bases. J lost 1 base, V lost 6 bases, and 5 bases had no gene match. This CDR3 has 15 amino acids. Germline-derived CDR1 and CDR2 are MNHEY and SVGEGT. CDR3 amino acids: CASRKIAGGQETQYF. CDR3 bases: TGTGCCAGCAGAAAGATAGCGGGAGGCCAAGAGACCCAGTACTTC.

The chain is built from TRBV27 and TRBJ2-6, with D tentatively TRBD1 (5 bases). This CDR3 contains 16 residues. Germline assignment: CDR1 MNHEY and CDR2 SMNVEV (reference sequence). Trimming took off 3 bases at V and 0 bases at J, with 9 bases between the two ends. The CDR3 protein is CASSFTGYSGANVLTF. In DNA, the CDR3 is TGTGCCAGCAGTTTTACAGGTTACTCTGGGGCCAACGTCCTGACTTTC.

This rearrangement joins TRBV29-1 to TRBJ2-5; maybe TRBD1 (7 bases). CDR1 and CDR2 (germline): SQVTM, ANQGSEA. The CDR3 consists of 13 residues. Trimming cost V 7 bases and J 4 bases, with 16 bases left between them. CDR3 nucleotide sequence: TGCAGCGGGCGGGACAGCCTTACAGAGACCCAGTACTTC. Translated: CSGRDSLTETQYF.

This clonotype occurred a few times. The DNA of the CDR3 is TGTGCCACCGAGCTAGCGGGAGGGAATACTGTGGGGTTCTTC. Residues: CATELAGGNTVGFF. The rearrangement links TRBV15 to TRBJ2-1; 12 nucleotides line up with TRBD2. The CDR3 runs 14 residues. The germline gives CDR1 LNHNV, CDR2 YYDKDF (reference sequence). Trimming removed 8 bases from V and 15 bases from J; junction bases left unmatched: 14.

This clonotype was picked up a small number of times. The rearrangement links TRBV20-1 to TRBJ2-5; TRBD1 aligns across 11 bases. V trimming: 4 bases; J trimming: 4 bases; junction bases outside the gene matches: 5. The CDR3 loop spans 14 amino acids. From germline, CDR1 is DFQATT and CDR2 SNEGSKA (reference sequence). The CDR3 region has the DNA TGCAGTGCTACAAGAGGGACAGGGGGAGAGACCCAGTACTTC. This codes for CSATRGTGGETQYF.

The chain carries TRBV5-1 and TRBJ2-5, with TRBD2 matching over 15 bases. Trimming at V came to 2 bases and at J to 11 bases, leaving 10 bases not matched to a gene. Looked up from germline, CDR1 is SGHRS and CDR2 is YFSETQ. This CDR3 contains 16 residues. The CDR3 DNA follows: TGCGCCAGCAGCTTAGGGACTAGCGGGAGGAGGATTGAGCAGTACTTC. This translates into CASSLGTSGRRIEQYF. Looking up the rest from reference TRBV5-1 and TRBJ2-5 gives the full variable domain: KAGVTQTPRYLIKTRGQQVTLSCSPISGHRSVSWYQQTPGQGLQFLFEYFSETQRNKGNFPGRFSGRQFSNSRSEMNVSTLELGDSALYLCASSLGTSGRRIEQYFGPGTRLLVL.

To note about this clonotype: The junction differs from germline at one of its ends, possibly a read error. J is TRBJ2-6 and V is TRBV7-8, with a weak D call TRBD1 (5 bases). CDR1 SGHVS and CDR2 FQNEAQ come from the germline V gene. The CDR3 contains 18 residues. CDR3 sequence reads: CASSLCRDLLSGANDLTF. The CDR3 DNA reads as TGTGCCAGCAGCTTATGCAGAGATCTCCTGTCTGGGGCCAACGACCTGACTTTC. Full variable domain (outside the CDR3, taken from reference TRBV7-8 and TRBJ2-6): GAGVSQSPRYKVAKRGQDVALRCDPISGHVSLFWYQQALGQGPEFLTYFQNEAQLDKSGLPSDRFFAERPEGSVSTLKIQRTQQEDSAVYLCASSLCRDLLSGANDLTFGAGSRLTVL.

This clonotype was detected a few times. The V call is TRBV14, the J call TRBJ2-1; the D gene could be TRBD1 or TRBD2 (6 bases each). Germline assignment: CDR1 SGHDN and CDR2 FVKESK. The germline V and J ends were trimmed by 5 bases and 11 bases, with 22 bases remaining between them. This CDR3 is built from 15 residues. The CDR3 DNA sequence: TGTGCCAGCAGCTCCCTTCTAGGGGGGTCTGGGAAGCAGTTCTTC. This sequence encodes CASSSLLGGSGKQFF.

For this clonotype: A read error may account for a junction end that differs from germline. The chain recombines TRBV11-1 with TRBJ1-1; no definite D call. This CDR3 spans 14 amino acids. Germline lookup yields CDR1 SGHAT and CDR2 FQDESV (reference sequence). CDR3 sequence reads: CAGSSQTQNTEAFF. CDR3 coding DNA: TGTGCCGGCAGCTCACAAACACAGAACACTGAAGCTTTCTTT.

In this sample, this clonotype turned up a few times. The V call is TRBV2, the J call TRBJ2-7, with D maybe TRBD1 (6 bases). CDR1 is SNHLY, CDR2 FYNNEI, per germline. The CDR3 sequence is 14 residues long. The V end lost 4 bases, the J end lost 7 bases, and 17 bases lay between the germline ends. The CDR3 DNA is TGTGCCAGCAGTGGTCCAGGGGAGTTTGGGGAGCAGTACTTC. Residues: CASSGPGEFGEQYF.